The 16 T cell receptor beta chains reported below all come from one sample, sequenced in a study of blood T cell repertoires in COVID-19. Clones were read by immunoSEQ multiplex PCR, and TCRdb kept only the in-frame ones, dropping some. The sample has around 200,000 clones, about four fifths seen once. Sample: peripheral blood. These TCRs come from a human donor with acute or convalescent COVID-19. The donor label of this sample is uncertain.

The V call is TRBV19, the J call TRBJ1-2; 7 bases line up with TRBD1. CDR1 is LNHDA and CDR2 is SQIVND in the germline V gene (reference sequence). After removal of 5 bases from V and 1 base from J, the junction contained 7 bases not matched to a gene. This CDR3 comprises 15 residues. The CDR3 protein is CASSPTGTFNYGYTF. CDR3 bases: TGTGCCAGTAGTCCGACAGGGACCTTTAACTATGGCTACACCTTC.

V is TRBV5-1 and J is TRBJ1-2; 8 bases align to TRBD1. The CDR3 has 14 residues. After removal of 1 base from V and 3 bases from J, the junction contained 2 bases not matched to a gene. Germline assignment: CDR1 SGHRS and CDR2 YFSETQ. Here the CDR3 reads CASSLSGGDYGYTF. The CDR3 DNA reads as TGCGCCAGCAGCTTGTCAGGGGGCGACTATGGCTACACCTTC.

The rearrangement links TRBV7-8 to TRBJ2-4; a possible D gene is TRBD2 (6 bases). The CDR3 length is 15 residues. V lost 5 bases, J lost 5 bases, and 16 bases lay in between. Germline assignment: CDR1 SGHVS and CDR2 FQNEAQ. This chain's CDR3 is CASSLGSTGENIQYF. The CDR3 nucleotides read TGTGCCAGCAGCCTCGGTTCAACGGGGGAAAACATTCAGTACTTC.

V gene TRBV10-3 combines with J gene TRBJ1-1; 7 bases align to TRBD1. Trimming cost V 4 bases and J 2 bases; bases outside gene matches: 7. CDR3 length: 15 residues. Looked up from germline, CDR1 is ENHRY and CDR2 is SYGVKD. This CDR3 reads CAISALQGPNTEAFF. CDR3 in DNA: TGTGCCATCAGTGCCTTACAGGGGCCCAACACTGAAGCTTTCTTT.

CDR3 bases: TGTGCCATAACCGGGACAACGCATGGCTACACCTTC. Protein: CAITGTTHGYTF. This chain uses TRBV6-5 with TRBJ1-2, with TRBD1 as a possible D gene (6 bases). The V and J ends lost 10 bases and 6 bases respectively, with 15 bases between them. Looked up from germline, CDR1 is MNHEY and CDR2 is SVGAGI. The CDR3 spans 12 residues.

This clone has more than one count but fewer than ten. V and J are TRBV2 and TRBJ2-1; no clear D. CDR3 length: 14 amino acids. The V gene lost 9 bases and the J gene lost 7 bases, with 19 bases spanning the gap. Germline V gene data show CDR1 as SNHLY and CDR2 as FYNNEI. The DNA for the CDR3 is TGTGCCAGTACCCCGAGGTTCGAGTGGAATGAGCAGTTCTTC. Encoded protein: CASTPRFEWNEQFF.

The chain's CDR3 is CASSFRQVNRDTQYF. CDR3 nucleotide sequence: TGTGCCAGCAGTTTTCGACAGGTTAACAGGGATACGCAGTATTTT. V is TRBV27 and J is TRBJ2-3, with D tentatively TRBD1 (6 bases). Deletions cut 3 bases from V and 6 bases from J, with 16 bases between. Germline lookup yields CDR1 MNHEY and CDR2 SMNVEV (reference sequence). This CDR3 spans 15 amino acids.

The chain links TRBV3-1 (or the pseudogene TRBV3-2) to TRBJ1-5; the match to TRBD1 covers 8 bases. Germline V gene sequence: CDR1 LGHDT, CDR2 YNNKEL (reference sequence). The CDR3 covers 14 residues. Trimming took 7 bases from V and 5 from J; bases not matched to a gene: 7. This CDR3 reads CASKATGAYQPQHF. The CDR3 DNA reads as TGTGCCAGCAAAGCGACAGGGGCATATCAGCCCCAGCATTTT.

The chain employs TRBV3-1 (or the pseudogene TRBV3-2) and TRBJ1-2; D is uncertain. Trimming shortened V by 4 bases and J by 0 bases, and 12 bases separated the two germline ends. The germline V gene has CDR1 LGHDT and CDR2 YNNKEL (reference sequence). The length of the CDR3 is 15 residues. The CDR3 nucleotides are TGTGCCAGCAGCCCTTCGGAGCAGTCTAACTATGGCTACACCTTC. Its protein is CASSPSEQSNYGYTF.

This chain links TRBV19 with TRBJ1-1; tentative D call: TRBD1 (5 bases). The germline V gene has CDR1 LNHDA and CDR2 SQIVND (reference sequence). This CDR3 is built from 15 residues. V lost 3 bases and J 4 bases, leaving 15 bases between the germline ends. In DNA form, the CDR3 reads TGTGCCAGTAGTATCACGGGGACTTCGGGCACTGAAGCTTTCTTT. It is translated as CASSITGTSGTEAFF.

A few counts support this clone. The rearrangement joins TRBV11-1 to TRBJ2-1, with 14 bases matching TRBD2. This CDR3 has 14 amino acids. The V gene's germline CDR1 is SGHAT and CDR2 FQDESV (reference sequence). V dropped 5 bases and J dropped 9; count of bases not matched to a gene: 3. The CDR3 sequence: CASSDGLAGGEQFF. The CDR3 nucleotides are TGTGCCAGCAGCGACGGACTAGCGGGAGGTGAGCAGTTCTTC.

Only a few counts were recorded for this clone. The CDR3, as DNA: TGCGCCAGCAGCTCGATTCGGACAGGGGGAAACACTGAAGCTTTCTTT. It codes for CASSSIRTGGNTEAFF. This sequence joins TRBV5-1 and TRBJ1-1, with 10 bases that match TRBD1. The CDR3 is 16 residues long. CDR1 SGHRS and CDR2 YFSETQ come from the germline V gene. Trimming took 3 bases from V and 2 from J; bases not matched to a gene: 7.

The V gene is TRBV25-1, the J gene TRBJ2-3; no reliable D call. The germline V and J ends were trimmed by 1 base and 2 bases, with 10 bases remaining between them. The V gene's germline CDR1 is MGHDK and CDR2 SYGVNS. CDR3 length: 15 residues. The DNA for the CDR3 is TGTGCCAGCAGTGAATCCTCCGGGTACACAGATACGCAGTATTTT. Protein sequence: CASSESSGYTDTQYF.

This chain connects TRBV7-2 to TRBJ1-2; 10 bases align to TRBD1. Unmatched junction bases numbered 4, after V lost 5 bases and J lost 4 bases. This CDR3 region has 14 residues. Germline-derived CDR1 and CDR2 are SGHTA and FQGNSA. The CDR3 protein is CASSGRDRGYGYTF. CDR3 coding DNA: TGTGCCAGCAGCGGCCGGGACAGGGGCTATGGCTACACCTTC.

The rearrangement links TRBV5-1 to TRBJ2-3; TRBD1 matches at 11 bases. The CDR3 is made up of 17 amino acids. Per germline, CDR1 SGHRS and CDR2 YFSETQ. The trim removed 4 bases at V and 1 base at J, leaving 8 bases unmatched. The CDR3 DNA is TGCGCCAGCAGCGCCGGACAGGGGGCAGCTGGCACAGATACGCAGTATTTT. This encodes CASSAGQGAAGTDTQYF.

This clone was seen more than once but under ten times. This chain uses TRBV4-2 with TRBJ1-4, with no clear D. The germline V gene has CDR1 LGHNA and CDR2 YNFKEQ. The CDR3 is 16 amino acids. V was shortened by 0 bases and J by 3 bases, with 11 bases between the two germline ends. In DNA, the CDR3 is TGTGCCAGCAGCCAAGATTGGAGGGCCCCTAATGAAAAACTGTTTTTT. This sequence encodes CASSQDWRAPNEKLFF.